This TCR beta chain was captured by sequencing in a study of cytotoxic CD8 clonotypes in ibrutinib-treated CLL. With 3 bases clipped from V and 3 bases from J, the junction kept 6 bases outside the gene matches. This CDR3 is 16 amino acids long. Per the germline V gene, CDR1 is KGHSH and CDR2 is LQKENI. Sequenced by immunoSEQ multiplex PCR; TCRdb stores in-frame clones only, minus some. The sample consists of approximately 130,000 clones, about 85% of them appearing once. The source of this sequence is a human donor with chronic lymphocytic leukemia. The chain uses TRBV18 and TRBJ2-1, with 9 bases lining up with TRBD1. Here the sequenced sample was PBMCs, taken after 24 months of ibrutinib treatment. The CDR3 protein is CASSPDPGQGYNEQFF. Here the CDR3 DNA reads TGTGCCAGCTCACCCGACCCGGGACAGGGCTACAATGAGCAGTTCTTC.